This T cell receptor beta chain was sequenced in a study of blood T cells in healthy people across ages. General study results and limits: A conclusive naive versus antigen-experienced comparison was prevented by the unsorted PBMCs.

CDR1 SNHLY and CDR2 FYNNEI come from the germline V gene. CDR3 length equals 16 residues. The junction had 7 bases not matched to a gene; V was cut back by 5 bases and J by 2 bases. Primers used in a second PCR of about 6 to 12 cycles were a sample-barcoded 5' primer and a J-beta primer mix. TCRdb independently ran MiXCR on the 5' RACE reads; one entry per CDR3 protein. The table lists about 1.5 million distinct CDR3 sequences, roughly two fifths of them singletons. Peripheral blood samples of 9 to 10 milliliters were drawn from each donor. A few counts support this clonotype. Its target is unknown. The chain is built from TRBV2 and TRBJ2-1; 9 bases match TRBD2. The specimen was blood. The source of this sequence is a woman between 18 and 29 years old in good health. In DNA, the CDR3 is TGTGCCAGCAGTCAGCTTAGCGGGGGCACCTACAATGAGCAGTTCTTC. It yields the protein CASSQLSGGTYNEQFF. Supplemented by reference TRBV2 and TRBJ2-1, the full variable domain reads EPEVTQTPSHQVTQMGQEVILRCVPISNHLYFYWYRQILGQKVEFLVSFYNNEISEKSEIFDDQFSVERPDGSNFTLKIRSTKLEDSAMYFCASSQLSGGTYNEQFFGPGTRLTVL.